A selection of T cell receptor beta chains follows, all from one sample in a study of CD8+ T cells in alopecia areata. Only in-frame clones appear in the TCRdb table, and some are missing; sequencing was by immunoSEQ multiplex PCR. The table shows some 130,000 clones, with 50% to 55% occurring only once. Sequenced material: CD4+ T cells sorted from blood, taken at week 4, from a patient treated with tofacitinib. The source of these receptors is a human donor with alopecia areata. The CDR3 runs from the conserved cysteine through the conserved F or W. Each record gives: clone size, D gene, CDR3 length, V gene, J gene, CDR3 DNA, CDR3 protein. The D gene is left open where the match is weak. Only some rows state a clone size, as once, few, many or a class for expanded clones.

NA	NA	15	TRBV27	TRBJ1-2	TGTGCCAGCAGTCCCCCTGGGGGGCGAAGGGGTGGCTACACCTTC	CASSPPGGRRGGYTF
NA	TRBD2	14	TRBV29-1	TRBJ2-3	TGCAGCGGCTCTAGCGGCTCTAGCACAGATACGCAGTATTTT	CSGSSGSSTDTQYF
NA	NA	14	TRBV5-1	TRBJ2-1	TGCGCCAGCAGCTTGTTGCAGGGCCACAATGAGCAGTTCTTC	CASSLLQGHNEQFF
NA	TRBD1	15	TRBV25-1	TRBJ2-7	TGTGCCAGCAGTGAATATGGACAGGGCCGATACGAGCAGTACTTC	CASSEYGQGRYEQYF
NA	NA	15	TRBV19	TRBJ2-6	TGTGCCAGTAGTGGCCGACGCTCTGGGGCCAACGTCCTGACTTTC	CASSGRRSGANVLTF
NA	NA	17	TRBV7-8	TRBJ2-3	TGTGCCAGCAGCTTAGCACCGGGACAACTCCTCACAGATACGCAGTATTTT	CASSLAPGQLLTDTQYF
NA	NA	13	TRBV29-1	TRBJ1-4	TGCAGCGTTGTTGGGGCAACTAATGAAAAACTGTTTTTT	CSVVGATNEKLFF
NA	TRBD1	16	TRBV5-6	TRBJ1-1	TGTGCCAGCAGCTTGGACAGGGGGAATTTGGACACTGAAGCTTTCTTT	CASSLDRGNLDTEAFF
NA	TRBD1	12	TRBV30	TRBJ2-1	TGTGCCTTCCGGACAGGGTCTAACGAGCAGTTCTTC	CAFRTGSNEQFF
once	NA	12	TRBV5-1	TRBJ2-5	TGCGCCAGCAGCTTGGAGGTAGAGACCCAGTACTTC	CASSLEVETQYF
once	NA	13	TRBV5-1	TRBJ2-5	TGCGCCAGCAGGGACCAGAGACAAGAGACCCAGTACTTC	CASRDQRQETQYF
few	TRBD1	16	TRBV7-2	TRBJ2-2	TGTGCCAGCAGCGCGGAGGACAGGGTTGGCACCGGGGAGCTGTTTTTT	CASSAEDRVGTGELFF
few	NA	15	TRBV7-9	TRBJ1-5	TGTGCCAGCAGCGGAGGTCTGGCAGAAAATCAGCCCCAGCATTTT	CASSGGLAENQPQHF
few	NA	19	TRBV15	TRBJ2-2	TGTGCCACCAGCAGACCCCATTGGGTTGAGGGAGCGGTCACCGGGGAGCTGTTTTTT	CATSRPHWVEGAVTGELFF
NA	NA	13	TRBV30	TRBJ2-7	TGTGCCTGGAGTGTAGGCCAGGTTGGCGAGCAGTACTTC	CAWSVGQVGEQYF
NA	NA	14	TRBV30	TRBJ1-5	TGTGCCTGGACTAGGCAGGGTCAAAATCAGCCCCAGCATTTT	CAWTRQGQNQPQHF
NA	TRBD1	13	TRBV5-6	TRBJ1-2	TGTGCCAGCAGCTTCTGGGACAGGGAGGGCTACACCTTC	CASSFWDREGYTF
few	NA	15	TRBV7-7	TRBJ2-2	TGTGCCAGCAGCGCTAGTGGGGCGAACACCGGGGAGCTGTTTTTT	CASSASGANTGELFF
few	NA	13	TRBV7-9	TRBJ2-5	TGTGCCAGCAGACTCTTATCTTGGGAGACCCAGTACTTC	CASRLLSWETQYF
NA	NA	15	TRBV7-8	TRBJ2-4	TGTGCCAGCAGCCTAGTAGGGGGGCTGGGAAACATTCAGTACTTC	CASSLVGGLGNIQYF
NA	NA	14	TRBV19	TRBJ1-1	TGTGCCAGTACCCCTTTGCAACGGCACACTGAAGCTTTCTTT	CASTPLQRHTEAFF
NA	TRBD1	19	TRBV15	TRBJ1-3	TGTGCCACCTCGACTCCGTCTCCGGGACAGGGAGTTTCCGGAAACACCATATATTTT	CATSTPSPGQGVSGNTIYF
NA	TRBD1	15	TRBV4-2	TRBJ1-1	TGTGCCAGCAGCCAAGGACAGGGGGCGGTAACTGAAGCTTTCTTT	CASSQGQGAVTEAFF
NA	NA	14	TRBV5-1	TRBJ2-2	TGCGCCAGCAGACCGGACAGGAACACCGGGGAGCTGTTTTTT	CASRPDRNTGELFF
NA	NA	11	TRBV9	TRBJ1-2	TGTGCCAGCAGCGCTAACTATGGCTACACCTTC	CASSANYGYTF
NA	NA	18	TRBV29-1	TRBJ1-2	TGCAGCGTTGAAGATCCCTTAGGTTGGGCAGGGGATGGGTATGGCTACACCTTC	CSVEDPLGWAGDGYGYTF
NA	NA	16	TRBV15	TRBJ1-4	TGTGCCACCAGCAGACACACAGGGTTTGTTAATGAAAAACTGTTTTTT	CATSRHTGFVNEKLFF
NA	NA	16	TRBV18	TRBJ2-7	TGTGCCAGCTCACGAGAGAGGGGAGTTGGGGGCTACGAGCAGTACTTC	CASSRERGVGGYEQYF